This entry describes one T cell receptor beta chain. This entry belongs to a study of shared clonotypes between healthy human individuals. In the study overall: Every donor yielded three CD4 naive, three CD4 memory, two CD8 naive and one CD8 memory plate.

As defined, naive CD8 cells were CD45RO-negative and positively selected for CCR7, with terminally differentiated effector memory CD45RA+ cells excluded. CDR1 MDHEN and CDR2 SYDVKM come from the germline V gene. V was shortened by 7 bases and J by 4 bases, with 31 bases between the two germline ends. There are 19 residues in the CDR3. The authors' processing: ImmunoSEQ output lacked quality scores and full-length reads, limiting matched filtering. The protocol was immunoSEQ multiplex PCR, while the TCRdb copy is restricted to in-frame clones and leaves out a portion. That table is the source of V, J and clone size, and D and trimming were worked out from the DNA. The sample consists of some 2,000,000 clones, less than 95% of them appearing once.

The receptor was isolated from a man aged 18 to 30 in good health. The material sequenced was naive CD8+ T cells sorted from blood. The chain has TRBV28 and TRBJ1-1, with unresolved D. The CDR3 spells CASKFWETRHSFGITEAFF. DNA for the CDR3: TGTGCCAGCAAATTTTGGGAAACAAGGCATTCATTCGGTATCACTGAAGCTTTCTTT.